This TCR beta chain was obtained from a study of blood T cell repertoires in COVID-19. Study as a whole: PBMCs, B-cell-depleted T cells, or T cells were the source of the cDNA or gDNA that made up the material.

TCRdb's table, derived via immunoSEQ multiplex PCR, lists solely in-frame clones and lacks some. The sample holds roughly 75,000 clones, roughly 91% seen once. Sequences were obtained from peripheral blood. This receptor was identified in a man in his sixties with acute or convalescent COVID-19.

CDR3 residues: CASSLTSGGSQETQYF. The CDR3, as DNA: TGTGCCAGCAGCCTGACTAGCGGGGGGAGCCAAGAGACCCAGTACTTC. V usage is TRBV4-2 and J usage is TRBJ2-5; TRBD2 aligns across 13 bases. V dropped 4 bases and J dropped 1; count of bases not matched to a gene: 3. This CDR3 contains 16 residues. Per germline, CDR1 LGHNA and CDR2 YNFKEQ.